Included here is one TCR beta chain sequence, with context. The sample belongs to a study of control samples from healthy donors and cancer patients. V dropped 5 bases and J dropped 1; count of bases not matched to a gene: 8. The CDR3 runs to 16 residues. Germline loops: CDR1 SEHNR, CDR2 FQNEAQ (reference sequence). Sequenced by immunoSEQ multiplex PCR; TCRdb stores in-frame clones only, minus some. The sample consists of about 85,000 clones, roughly nine tenths of them appearing once. Sequencing was performed on blood. The chain has TRBV7-9 and TRBJ2-3; 8 nucleotides line up with TRBD1. The TCR originated in a woman aged 18-29 years in good health. The chain's CDR3 is CASSQRQGQGTDTQYF. CDR3 nucleotide sequence: TGTGCCAGCAGCCAGAGACAGGGGCAAGGCACAGATACGCAGTATTTT.